This T cell receptor beta chain was profiled in a study of T cell responses to AZD1222 COVID-19 vaccine. Broader study findings: Just a handful of people given AZD1222 tested seropositive at baseline.

The CDR3 covers 13 residues. CDR1 and CDR2 from the germline V gene are MNHEY and SMNVEV (reference sequence). V shed 10 bases and J shed 2 bases, with 15 bases lying between them. Details on this clone: The target antigen is unknown.

Sequenced by immunoSEQ multiplex PCR; TCRdb stores in-frame clones only, minus some. The data show roughly 200,000 clones, about 86% seen once. This sequence was found in an adult in good health. The gene calls are TRBV27 and TRBJ2-7; maybe TRBD1 (5 bases). This sample comprised peripheral blood, obtained on day 0 of AZD1222 vaccination. CDR3 protein: CATWRQSAYEQYF. The CDR3 DNA follows: TGTGCCACCTGGAGACAGAGCGCCTACGAGCAGTACTTC.